This entry concerns a single T cell receptor (beta chain). No antigen is known for it. The study ran its PCR with 60 Vbeta and 13 Jbeta primers. The repertoire was sequenced with immunoSEQ multiplex PCR; TCRdb's copy has only in-frame clones and lacks some. The data hold 150,000 to 200,000 clones, with approximately 71% observed a single time. This sample was taken from a study of cytomegalovirus exposure and HLA in healthy donors. General study results and limits: In terms of immune exposure information, only CMV serostatus was available. Most TCRs appeared rarely, but some public TCRs recurred in many donors. TCR beta V- and J-gene trimming was later associated with a missense DCLRE1C variant.

Germline CDR1 SGDLS, CDR2 YYNGEE. The CDR3 length is 15 residues. Trimming took off 3 bases at V and 7 bases at J, with 19 bases between the two ends. V gene TRBV9 combines with J gene TRBJ2-5, with a possible D match to TRBD2 (7 bases). The TCR was taken from a girl aged 5 to 17 in good health and CMV-seronegative. Specimen: PBMCs. The CDR3 sequence: CASSGGGGGFVTQYF. The CDR3 DNA is TGTGCCAGCAGCGGAGGGGGGGGTGGGTTTGTGACCCAGTACTTC.